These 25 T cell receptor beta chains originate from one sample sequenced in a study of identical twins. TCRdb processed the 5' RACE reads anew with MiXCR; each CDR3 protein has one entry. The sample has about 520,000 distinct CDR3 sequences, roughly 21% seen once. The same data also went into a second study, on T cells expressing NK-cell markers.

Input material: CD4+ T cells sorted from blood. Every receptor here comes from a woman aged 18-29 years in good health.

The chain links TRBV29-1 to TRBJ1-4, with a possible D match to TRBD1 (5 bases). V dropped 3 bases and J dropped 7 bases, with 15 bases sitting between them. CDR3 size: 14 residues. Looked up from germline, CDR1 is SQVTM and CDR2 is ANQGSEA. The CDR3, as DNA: TGCAGCGTTGAGACATCAGGGTTGGGTGAAAAACTGTTTTTT. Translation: CSVETSGLGEKLFF.

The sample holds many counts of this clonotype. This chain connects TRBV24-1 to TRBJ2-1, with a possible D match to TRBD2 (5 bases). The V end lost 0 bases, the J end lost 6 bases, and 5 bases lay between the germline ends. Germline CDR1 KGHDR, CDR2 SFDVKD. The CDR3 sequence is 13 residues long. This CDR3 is CATSDLGGNEQFF. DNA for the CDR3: TGTGCCACCAGTGATTTGGGAGGCAATGAGCAGTTCTTC.

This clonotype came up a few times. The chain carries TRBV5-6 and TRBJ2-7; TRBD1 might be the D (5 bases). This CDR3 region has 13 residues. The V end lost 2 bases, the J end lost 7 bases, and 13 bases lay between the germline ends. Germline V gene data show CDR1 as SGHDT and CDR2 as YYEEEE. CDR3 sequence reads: CASSFPRGLEQYF. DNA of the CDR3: TGTGCCAGCAGCTTCCCTAGGGGTTTAGAGCAGTACTTC.

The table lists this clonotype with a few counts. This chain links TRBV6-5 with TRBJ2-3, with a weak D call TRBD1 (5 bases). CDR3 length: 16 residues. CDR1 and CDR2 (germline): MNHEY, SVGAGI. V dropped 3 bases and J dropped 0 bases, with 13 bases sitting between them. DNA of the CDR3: TGTGCCAGCAGTTATAGGGGCTATGCTAGCACAGATACGCAGTATTTT. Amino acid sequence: CASSYRGYASTDTQYF.

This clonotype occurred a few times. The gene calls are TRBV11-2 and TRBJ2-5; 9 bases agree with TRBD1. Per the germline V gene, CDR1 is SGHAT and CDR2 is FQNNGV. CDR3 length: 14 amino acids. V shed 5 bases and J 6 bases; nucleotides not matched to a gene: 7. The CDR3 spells CASSLGTGKKTQYF. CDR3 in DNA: TGTGCCAGCAGCCTTGGGACAGGGAAAAAGACCCAGTACTTC.

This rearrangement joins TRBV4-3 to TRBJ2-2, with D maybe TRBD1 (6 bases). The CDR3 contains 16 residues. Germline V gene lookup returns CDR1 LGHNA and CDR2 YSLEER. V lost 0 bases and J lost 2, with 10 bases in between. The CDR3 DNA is TGCGCCAGCAGCCAAGATTCGGACAGAAACACCGGGGAGCTGTTTTTT. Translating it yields CASSQDSDRNTGELFF.

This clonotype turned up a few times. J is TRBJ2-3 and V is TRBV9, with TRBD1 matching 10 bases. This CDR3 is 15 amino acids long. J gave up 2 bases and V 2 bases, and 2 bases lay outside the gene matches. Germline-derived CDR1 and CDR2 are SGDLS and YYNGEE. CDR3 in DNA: TGTGCCAGCAGCGTCAGACAGGGGGCCACAGATACGCAGTATTTT. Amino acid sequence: CASSVRQGATDTQYF.

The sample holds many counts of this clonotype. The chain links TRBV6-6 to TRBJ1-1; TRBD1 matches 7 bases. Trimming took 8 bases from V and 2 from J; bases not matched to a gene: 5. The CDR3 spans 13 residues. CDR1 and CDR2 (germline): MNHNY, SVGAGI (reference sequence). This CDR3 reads CASGRDSNTEAFF. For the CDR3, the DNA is TGTGCCAGCGGCCGGGACAGCAACACTGAAGCTTTCTTT.

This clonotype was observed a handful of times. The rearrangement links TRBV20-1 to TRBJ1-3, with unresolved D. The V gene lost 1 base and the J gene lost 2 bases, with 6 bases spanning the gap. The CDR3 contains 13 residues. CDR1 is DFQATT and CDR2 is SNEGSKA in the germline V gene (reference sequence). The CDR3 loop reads CSARAGTGNTIYF. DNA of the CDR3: TGCAGTGCTAGAGCGGGAACTGGAAACACCATATATTTT.

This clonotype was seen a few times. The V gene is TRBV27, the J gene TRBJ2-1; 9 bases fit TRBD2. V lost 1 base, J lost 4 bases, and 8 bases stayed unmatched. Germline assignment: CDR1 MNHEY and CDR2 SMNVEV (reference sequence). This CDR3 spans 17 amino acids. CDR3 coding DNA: TGTGCCAGCAGTTTATTCAGCGGACTAGCGATTTACAATGAGCAGTTCTTC. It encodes CASSLFSGLAIYNEQFF.

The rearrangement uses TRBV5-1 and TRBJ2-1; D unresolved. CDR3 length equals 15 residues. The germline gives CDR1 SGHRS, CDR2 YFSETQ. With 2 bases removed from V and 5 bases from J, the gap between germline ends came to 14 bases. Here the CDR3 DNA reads TGCGCCAGCAGCTTAGGACCCCGGTGGGACAATGAGCAGTTCTTC. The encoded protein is CASSLGPRWDNEQFF.

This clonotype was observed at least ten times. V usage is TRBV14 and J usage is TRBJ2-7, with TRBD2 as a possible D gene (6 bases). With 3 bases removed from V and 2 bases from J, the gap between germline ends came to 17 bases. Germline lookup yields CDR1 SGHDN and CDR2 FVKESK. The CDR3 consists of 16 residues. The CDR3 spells CASSHYYGTAAYEQYF. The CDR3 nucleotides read TGTGCCAGCAGCCATTACTACGGGACTGCTGCCTACGAGCAGTACTTC.

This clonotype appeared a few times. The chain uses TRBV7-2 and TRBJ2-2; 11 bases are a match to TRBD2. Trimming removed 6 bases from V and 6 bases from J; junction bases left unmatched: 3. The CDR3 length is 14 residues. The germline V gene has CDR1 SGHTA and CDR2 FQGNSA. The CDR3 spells CASRSSGRPGELFF. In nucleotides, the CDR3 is TGTGCCAGCAGATCTAGCGGGAGGCCCGGGGAGCTGTTTTTT.

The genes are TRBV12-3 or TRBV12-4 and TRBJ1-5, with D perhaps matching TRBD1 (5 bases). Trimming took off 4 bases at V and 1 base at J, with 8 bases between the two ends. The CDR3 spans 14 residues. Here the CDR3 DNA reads TGTGCCAGCAGTTGGGACGAAAGCAATCAGCCCCAGCATTTT. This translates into CASSWDESNQPQHF.

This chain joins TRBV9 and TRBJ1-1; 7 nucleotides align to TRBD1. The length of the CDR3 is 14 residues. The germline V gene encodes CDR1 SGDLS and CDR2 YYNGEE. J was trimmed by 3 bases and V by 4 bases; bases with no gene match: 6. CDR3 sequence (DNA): TGTGCCAGCAGCAAGGCAGGGGGAGACACTGAAGCTTTCTTT. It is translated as CASSKAGGDTEAFF.

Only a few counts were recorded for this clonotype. The CDR3 bases are TGTGCCAGCAATTTGGATGGGATACAGCAGCCCCAGCATTTT. This sequence encodes CASNLDGIQQPQHF. The rearrangement joins TRBV5-5 to TRBJ1-5; D is uncertain. The V gene lost 6 bases and the J gene lost 7 bases, with 17 bases spanning the gap. Per germline, CDR1 SGHKS and CDR2 YYEKEE (reference sequence). The CDR3 totals 14 residues.

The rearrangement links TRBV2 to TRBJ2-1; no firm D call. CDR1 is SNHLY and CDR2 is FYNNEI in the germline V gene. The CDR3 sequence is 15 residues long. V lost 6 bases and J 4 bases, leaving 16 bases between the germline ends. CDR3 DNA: TGTGCCAGCAGACCCGACTCCAACCTTTACAATGAGCAGTTCTTC. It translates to CASRPDSNLYNEQFF. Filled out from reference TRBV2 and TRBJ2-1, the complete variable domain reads EPEVTQTPSHQVTQMGQEVILRCVPISNHLYFYWYRQILGQKVEFLVSFYNNEISEKSEIFDDQFSVERPDGSNFTLKIRSTKLEDSAMYFCASRPDSNLYNEQFFGPGTRLTVL.

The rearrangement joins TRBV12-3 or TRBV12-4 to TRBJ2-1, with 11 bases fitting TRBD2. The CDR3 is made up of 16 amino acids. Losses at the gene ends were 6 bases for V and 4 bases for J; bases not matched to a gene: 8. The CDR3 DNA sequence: TGTGCCAGCAGAGTACTCGGGACTAGCGGATACAATGAGCAGTTCTTC. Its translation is CASRVLGTSGYNEQFF.

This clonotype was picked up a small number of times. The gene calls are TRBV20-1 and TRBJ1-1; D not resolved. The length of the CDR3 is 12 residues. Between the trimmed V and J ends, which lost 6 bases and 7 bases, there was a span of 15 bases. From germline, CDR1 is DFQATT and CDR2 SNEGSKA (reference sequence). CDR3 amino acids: CSADVRFNEAFF. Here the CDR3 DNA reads TGCAGTGCGGACGTGAGGTTTAATGAAGCTTTCTTT.

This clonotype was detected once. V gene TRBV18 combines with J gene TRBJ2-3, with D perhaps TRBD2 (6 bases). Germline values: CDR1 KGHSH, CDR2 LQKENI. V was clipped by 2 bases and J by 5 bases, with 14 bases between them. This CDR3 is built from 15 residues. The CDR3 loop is CASSPLGGVGDTQYF. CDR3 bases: TGTGCCAGCTCACCATTAGGAGGGGTTGGAGATACGCAGTATTTT.

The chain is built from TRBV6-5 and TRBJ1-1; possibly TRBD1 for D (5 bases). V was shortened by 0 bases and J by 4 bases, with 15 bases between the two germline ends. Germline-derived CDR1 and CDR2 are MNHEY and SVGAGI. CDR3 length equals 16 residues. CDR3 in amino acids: CASSYSRSFGGTEAFF. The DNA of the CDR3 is TGTGCCAGCAGTTACTCGAGGTCGTTCGGGGGCACTGAAGCTTTCTTT.

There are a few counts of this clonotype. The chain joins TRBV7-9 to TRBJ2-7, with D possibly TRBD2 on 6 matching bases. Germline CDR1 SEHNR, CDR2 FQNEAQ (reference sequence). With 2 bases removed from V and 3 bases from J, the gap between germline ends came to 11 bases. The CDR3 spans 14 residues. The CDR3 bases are TGTGCCAGCAGCTTACCTCCGGGGGTCTACGAGCAGTACTTC. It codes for CASSLPPGVYEQYF.

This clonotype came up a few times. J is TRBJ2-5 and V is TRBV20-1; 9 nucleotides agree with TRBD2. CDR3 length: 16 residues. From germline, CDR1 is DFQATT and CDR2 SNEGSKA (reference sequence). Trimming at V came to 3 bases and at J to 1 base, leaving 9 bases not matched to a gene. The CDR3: CSARGETSGLQETQYF. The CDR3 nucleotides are TGCAGTGCTAGGGGGGAGACTAGCGGACTCCAAGAGACCCAGTACTTC.

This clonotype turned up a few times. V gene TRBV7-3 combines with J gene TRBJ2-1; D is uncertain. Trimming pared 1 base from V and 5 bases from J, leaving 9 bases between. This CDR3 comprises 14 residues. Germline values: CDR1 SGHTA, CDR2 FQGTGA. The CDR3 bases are TGTGCCAGCAGCTTAAGCACACGCAACAATGAGCAGTTCTTC. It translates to CASSLSTRNNEQFF.

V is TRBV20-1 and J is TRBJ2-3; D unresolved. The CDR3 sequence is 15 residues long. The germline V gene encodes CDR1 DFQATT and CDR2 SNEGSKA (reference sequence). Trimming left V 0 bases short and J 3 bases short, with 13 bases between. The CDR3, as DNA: TGCAGTGCTAGAGATCAGGCACATAATACAGATACGCAGTATTTT. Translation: CSARDQAHNTDTQYF.